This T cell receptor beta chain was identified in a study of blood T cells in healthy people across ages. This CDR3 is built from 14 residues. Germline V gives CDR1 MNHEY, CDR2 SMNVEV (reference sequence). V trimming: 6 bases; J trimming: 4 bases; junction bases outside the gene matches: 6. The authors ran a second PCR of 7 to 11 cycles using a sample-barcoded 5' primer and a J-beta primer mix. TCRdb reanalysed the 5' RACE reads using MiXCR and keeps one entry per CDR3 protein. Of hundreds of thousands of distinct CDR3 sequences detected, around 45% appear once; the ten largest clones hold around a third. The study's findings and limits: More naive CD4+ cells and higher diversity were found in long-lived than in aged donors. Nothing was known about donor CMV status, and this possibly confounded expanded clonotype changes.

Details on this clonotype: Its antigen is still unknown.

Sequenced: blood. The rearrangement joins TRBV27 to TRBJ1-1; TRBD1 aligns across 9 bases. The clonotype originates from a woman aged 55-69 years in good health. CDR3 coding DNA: TGTGCCAGCAGCAGACAGGGGGTGATCACTGAAGCTTTCTTT. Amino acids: CASSRQGVITEAFF.